A selection of T cell receptor beta chains follows, all from one sample in a study of blood T cell repertoires in COVID-19. Only in-frame clones appear in the TCRdb table, and some are missing; sequencing was by immunoSEQ multiplex PCR. In the table there are some 100,000 clones, over 85% of which are singletons. The specimen sequenced was peripheral blood. Every receptor here comes from a man in his 70s with acute or convalescent COVID-19. The CDR3 runs from the conserved cysteine through the conserved F or W. The D gene is left open where the match is weak. Where a row states a size, it is once, few, many or the class of an expanded clone; other rows omit it.

CDR3 | DNA | size | J | V | D
CASRLFGGAMNTEAFF | TGTGCCAGTAGACTCTTTGGGGGGGCCATGAACACTGAAGCTTTCTTT | once | TRBJ1-1 | TRBV19 | NA
CASSSGMANEQFF | TGTGCCAGCAGTTCCGGGATGGCGAATGAGCAGTTCTTC | NA | TRBJ2-1 | TRBV27 | NA
CASSAYGTPNYGYTF | TGTGCCAGCAGCGCCTACGGGACACCTAACTATGGCTACACCTTC | NA | TRBJ1-2 | TRBV5-6 | NA
CASRDNSGANVLTF | TGTGCCAGCAGGGACAACTCTGGGGCCAACGTCCTGACTTTC | few | TRBJ2-6 | TRBV2 | NA
CASSESSGAGNTIYF | TGCGCCAGCAGTGAGTCGTCGGGGGCTGGAAACACCATATATTTT | NA | TRBJ1-3 | TRBV10-2 | NA
CASSWTGGRGETQYF | TGTGCCAGCAGCTGGACAGGGGGCAGGGGAGAGACCCAGTACTTC | NA | TRBJ2-5 | TRBV5-4 | TRBD1
CASSSWTGDSREQYF | TGTGCCAGCAGCTCCTGGACAGGGGATAGTCGCGAGCAGTACTTC | NA | TRBJ2-7 | TRBV5-5 | TRBD1
CASGGQGHREQYF | TGTGCCAGCGGGGGACAGGGTCATCGGGAGCAGTACTTC | NA | TRBJ2-7 | TRBV6-5 | TRBD1
CASKGVGQPQHF | TGTGCCAGCAAGGGAGTGGGTCAGCCCCAGCATTTT | NA | TRBJ1-5 | TRBV7-2 | NA
CASSLAGRQNYGYTF | TGTGCCAGCAGCTTGGCCGGCAGGCAGAACTATGGCTACACCTTC | few | TRBJ1-2 | TRBV5-4 | NA
CASIRDRVQETQYF | TGTGCCAGCATAAGAGACAGGGTGCAAGAGACCCAGTACTTC | NA | TRBJ2-5 | TRBV6-5 | TRBD1
CASTGQGARSQPQHF | TGTGCCAGCACCGGACAGGGGGCGCGAAGTCAGCCCCAGCATTTT | NA | TRBJ1-5 | TRBV6-5 | TRBD1
CASSEVMGGGRYEQYF | TGTGCCAGCAGTGAAGTTATGGGGGGGGGCCGGTACGAGCAGTACTTC | NA | TRBJ2-7 | TRBV6-1 | NA
CAISRTGAGTYGYTF | TGTGCCATCAGCCGGACAGGGGCCGGGACCTATGGCTACACCTTC | NA | TRBJ1-2 | TRBV10-3 | TRBD1
CASSPLAGGGGYNEQFF | TGTGCCAGCAGTCCTTTAGCGGGAGGAGGGGGGTACAATGAGCAGTTCTTC | once | TRBJ2-1 | TRBV7-9 | TRBD2